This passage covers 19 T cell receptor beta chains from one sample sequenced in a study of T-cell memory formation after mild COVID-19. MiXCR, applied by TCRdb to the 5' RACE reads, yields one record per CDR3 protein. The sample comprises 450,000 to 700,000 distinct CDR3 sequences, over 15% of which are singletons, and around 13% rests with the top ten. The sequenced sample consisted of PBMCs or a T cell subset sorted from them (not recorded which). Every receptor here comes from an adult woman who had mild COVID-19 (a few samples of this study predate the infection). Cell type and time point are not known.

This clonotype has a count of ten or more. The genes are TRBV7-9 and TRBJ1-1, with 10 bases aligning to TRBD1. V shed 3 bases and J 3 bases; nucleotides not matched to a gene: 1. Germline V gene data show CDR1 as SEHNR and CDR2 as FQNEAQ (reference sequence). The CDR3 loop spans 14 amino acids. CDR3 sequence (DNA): TGTGCCAGCAGCTTGACAGGGGGCTACACTGAAGCTTTCTTT. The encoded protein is CASSLTGGYTEAFF.

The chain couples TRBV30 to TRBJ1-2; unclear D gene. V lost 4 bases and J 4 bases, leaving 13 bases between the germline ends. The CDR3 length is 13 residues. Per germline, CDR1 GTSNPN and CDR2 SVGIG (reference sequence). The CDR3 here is CAWKDSAGYGYTF. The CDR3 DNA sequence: TGTGCCTGGAAGGACTCGGCAGGCTATGGCTACACCTTC.

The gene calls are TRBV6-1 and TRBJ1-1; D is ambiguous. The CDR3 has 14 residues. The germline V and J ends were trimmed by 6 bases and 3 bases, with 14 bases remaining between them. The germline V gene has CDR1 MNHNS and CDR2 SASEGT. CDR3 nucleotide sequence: TGTGCCAGCAGCGCCCGGCCTAGACACACTGAAGCTTTCTTT. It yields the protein CASSARPRHTEAFF.

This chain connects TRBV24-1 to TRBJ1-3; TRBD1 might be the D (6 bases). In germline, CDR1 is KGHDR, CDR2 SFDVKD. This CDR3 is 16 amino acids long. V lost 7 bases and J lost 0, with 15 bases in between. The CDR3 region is CATSPSGGGSGNTIYF. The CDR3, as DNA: TGTGCCACCAGCCCCTCCGGGGGCGGCTCTGGAAACACCATATATTTT.

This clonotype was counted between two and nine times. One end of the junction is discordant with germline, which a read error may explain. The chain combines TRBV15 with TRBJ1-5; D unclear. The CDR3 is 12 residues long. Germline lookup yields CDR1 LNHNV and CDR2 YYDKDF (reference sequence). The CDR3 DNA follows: TGTGCCACCAGCAGAGATTATTCCGCGGTGAGTTTT. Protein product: CATSRDYSAVSF. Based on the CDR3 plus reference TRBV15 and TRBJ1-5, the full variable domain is DAMVIQNPRYQVTQFGKPVTLSCSQTLNHNVMYWYQQKSSQAPKLLFHYYDKDFNNEADTPDNFQSRRPNTSFCFLDIRSPGLGDTAMYLCATSRDYSAVSFGDGTRLSIL.

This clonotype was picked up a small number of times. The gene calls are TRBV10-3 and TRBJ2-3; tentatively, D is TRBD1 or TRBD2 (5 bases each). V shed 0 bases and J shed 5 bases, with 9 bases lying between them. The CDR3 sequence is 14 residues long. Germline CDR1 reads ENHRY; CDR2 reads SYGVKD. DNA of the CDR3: TGTGCCATCAGTGAGTCGGGGGATAAAGATACGCAGTATTTT. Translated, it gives CAISESGDKDTQYF.

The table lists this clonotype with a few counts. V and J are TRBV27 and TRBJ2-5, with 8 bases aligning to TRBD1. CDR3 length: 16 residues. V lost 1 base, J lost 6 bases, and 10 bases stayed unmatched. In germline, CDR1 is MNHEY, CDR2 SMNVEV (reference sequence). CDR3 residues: CASSLLVQGAMKTQYF. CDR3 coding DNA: TGTGCCAGCAGTTTATTAGTCCAGGGGGCGATGAAGACCCAGTACTTC.

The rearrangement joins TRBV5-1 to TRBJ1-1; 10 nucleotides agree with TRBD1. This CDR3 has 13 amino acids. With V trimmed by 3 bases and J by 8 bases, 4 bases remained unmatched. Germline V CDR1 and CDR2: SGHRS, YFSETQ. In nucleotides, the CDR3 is TGCGCCAGCAGCTGGGGGACAGGGGAGGAAGCTTTCTTT. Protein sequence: CASSWGTGEEAFF. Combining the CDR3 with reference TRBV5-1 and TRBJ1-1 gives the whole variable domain KAGVTQTPRYLIKTRGQQVTLSCSPISGHRSVSWYQQTPGQGLQFLFEYFSETQRNKGNFPGRFSGRQFSNSRSEMNVSTLELGDSALYLCASSWGTGEEAFFGQGTRLTVV.

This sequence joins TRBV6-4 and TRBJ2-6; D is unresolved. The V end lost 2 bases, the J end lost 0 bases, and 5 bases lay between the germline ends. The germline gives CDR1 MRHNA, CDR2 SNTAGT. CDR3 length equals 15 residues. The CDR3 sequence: CASSDTSSGANVLTF. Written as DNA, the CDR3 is TGTGCCAGCAGTGACACCTCCTCTGGGGCCAACGTCCTGACTTTC.

The CDR3 reads CASSQSLLGTYEQYF. CDR3 bases: TGCGCCAGCAGCCAATCGCTCTTGGGAACCTACGAGCAGTACTTC. J is TRBJ2-7 and V is TRBV4-1; D gene ambiguous. With 2 bases removed from V and 2 bases from J, the gap between germline ends came to 13 bases. This CDR3 is 15 amino acids long. CDR1 is MGHRA, CDR2 YSYEKL, per germline.

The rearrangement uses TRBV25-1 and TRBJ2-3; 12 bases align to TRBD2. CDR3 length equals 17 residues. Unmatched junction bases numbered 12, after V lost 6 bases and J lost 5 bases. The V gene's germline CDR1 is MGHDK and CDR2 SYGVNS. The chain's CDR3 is CASSPLRLAGALDTQYF. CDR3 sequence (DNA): TGTGCCAGCAGCCCACTTAGACTAGCGGGAGCGTTAGATACGCAGTATTTT.

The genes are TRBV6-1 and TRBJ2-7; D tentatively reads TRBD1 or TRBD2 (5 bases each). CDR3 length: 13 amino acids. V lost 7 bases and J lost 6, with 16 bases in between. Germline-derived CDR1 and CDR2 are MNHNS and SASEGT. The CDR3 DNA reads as TGTGCCAGCACCCCACAGGCGAGGGGCGAGCAGTACTTC. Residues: CASTPQARGEQYF.

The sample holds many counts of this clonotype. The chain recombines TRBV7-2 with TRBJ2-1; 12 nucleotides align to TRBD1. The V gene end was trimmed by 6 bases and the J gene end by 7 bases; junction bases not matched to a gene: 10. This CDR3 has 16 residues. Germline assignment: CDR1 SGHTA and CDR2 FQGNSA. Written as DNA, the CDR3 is TGTGCCAGCAGAACATACCGGGACAGGGGGCGGAATGAGCAGTTCTTC. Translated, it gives CASRTYRDRGRNEQFF.

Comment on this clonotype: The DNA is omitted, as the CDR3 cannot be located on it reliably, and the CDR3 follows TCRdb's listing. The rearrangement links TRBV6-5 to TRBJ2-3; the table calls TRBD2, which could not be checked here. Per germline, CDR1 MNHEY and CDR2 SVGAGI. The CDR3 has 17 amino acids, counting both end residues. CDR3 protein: CASSSSGLALSTDTQYF.

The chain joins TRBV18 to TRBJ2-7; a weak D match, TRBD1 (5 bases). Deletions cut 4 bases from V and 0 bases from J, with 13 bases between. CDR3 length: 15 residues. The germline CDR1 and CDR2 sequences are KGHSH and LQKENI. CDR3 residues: CASSLQQVSSYEQYF. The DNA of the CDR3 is TGTGCCAGCTCACTTCAACAGGTGAGCTCCTACGAGCAGTACTTC.

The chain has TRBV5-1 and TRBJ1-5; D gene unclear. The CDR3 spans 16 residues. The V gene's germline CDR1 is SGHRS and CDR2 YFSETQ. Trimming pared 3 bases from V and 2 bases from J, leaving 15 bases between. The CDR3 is CASSSSSVRGNQPQHF. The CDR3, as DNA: TGCGCCAGCAGCTCGTCATCGGTAAGGGGCAATCAGCCCCAGCATTTT.

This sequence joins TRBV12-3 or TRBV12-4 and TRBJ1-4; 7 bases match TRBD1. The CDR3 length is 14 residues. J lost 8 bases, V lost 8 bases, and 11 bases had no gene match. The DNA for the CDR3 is TGTGCCAGCTCAACAGGGGTTGAGGGAGAAAAACTGTTTTTT. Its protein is CASSTGVEGEKLFF.

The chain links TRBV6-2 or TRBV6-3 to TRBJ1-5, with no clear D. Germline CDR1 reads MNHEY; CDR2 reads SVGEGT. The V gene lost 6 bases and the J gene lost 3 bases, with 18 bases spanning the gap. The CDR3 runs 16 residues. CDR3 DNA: TGTGCCAGCAGCCCCGTTGTCGGCTTGTACAATCAGCCCCAGCATTTT. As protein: CASSPVVGLYNQPQHF.

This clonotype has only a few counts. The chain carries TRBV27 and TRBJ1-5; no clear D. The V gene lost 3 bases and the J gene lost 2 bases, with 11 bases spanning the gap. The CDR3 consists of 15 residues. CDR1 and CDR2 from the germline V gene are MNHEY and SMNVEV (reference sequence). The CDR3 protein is CASSFLGGGNQPQHF. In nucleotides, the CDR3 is TGTGCCAGCAGTTTTCTAGGTGGAGGCAATCAGCCCCAGCATTTT.